A selection of T cell receptor beta chains follows, all from one sample in a study of blood T cell repertoires in COVID-19. Libraries were prepared by immunoSEQ multiplex PCR; TCRdb keeps only in-frame clonotypes and omits some of them. Here the sample spans around 220,000 clones, around four fifths being singletons. Sequencing used peripheral blood. Receptor source: a man younger than 40 with active or convalescent COVID-19. The CDR3 runs from the conserved cysteine through the conserved F or W. A D gene is named only where the DNA matches it firmly. A row's size may be missing; if present it is once, few, many or a size class.

>.|TRBV11-2|TRBJ2-1|TRBD2
TGTGCCAGCAGCTTAGTGACTAGCCCCTACAATGAGCAGTTCTTC
CASSLVTSPYNEQFF
>.|TRBV7-2|TRBJ2-7|TRBD2
TGTGCCAGCAGCCCAACTCGACTAGCGGGGGCTTACGAGCAGTACTTC
CASSPTRLAGAYEQYF
>.|TRBV18|TRBJ2-7|.
TGTGCCAGCTCACCCCCGCAGATCTACGAGCAGTACTTC
CASSPPQIYEQYF
>.|TRBV9|TRBJ2-2|.
TGTGCCAGCAGCGTAGGTACTAGCCGAACCGGGGAGCTGTTTTTT
CASSVGTSRTGELFF
>few|TRBV19|TRBJ1-1|TRBD1
TGTGCCAGTTGGGACAGGATGGCCGATGCTTTCTTT
CASWDRMADAFF
>few|TRBV2|TRBJ2-7|.
TGTGCCAGCACTGAGACTAGAGGTACCTCCGAGCAGTACTTC
CASTETRGTSEQYF
>.|TRBV18|TRBJ1-1|.
TGTGCCAGCTCACTTTCACAGGGAACTGAAGCTTTCTTT
CASSLSQGTEAFF
>.|TRBV2|TRBJ1-5|.
TGTGCCAGCAGTGTCTTTAGTAGCAATCAGCCCCAGCATTTT
CASSVFSSNQPQHF
>.|TRBV25-1|TRBJ1-1|TRBD1
TGTGCCAGCGCGACAGGGGGTATTGAAGCTTTCTTT
CASATGGIEAFF
>.|TRBV29-1|TRBJ2-1|TRBD2
TGCAGCGCCGGAGGGACTAGCGGCAACAATGAGCAGTTCTTC
CSAGGTSGNNEQFF
>.|TRBV5-4|TRBJ1-1|.
TGTGCCGCGGGGGGGCGGCCGGACACTGAAGCTTTCTTT
CAAGGRPDTEAFF
>once|TRBV6-2/TRBV6-3|TRBJ1-3|.
TGTGCCAGCAGTTACACGGGCTCAAGCGGCACCATATATTTT
CASSYTGSSGTIYF
>.|TRBV5-1|TRBJ2-3|TRBD1
TGCGCCAGCAGCCCTACGGGACAGACCACAGATACGCAGTATTTT
CASSPTGQTTDTQYF
>few|TRBV12-3/TRBV12-4|TRBJ1-2|.
TGTGCCAGCAGTCGCCGGGGGGACTATGGCTACACCTTC
CASSRRGDYGYTF
>.|TRBV7-2|TRBJ1-2|.
TGTGCCAGCAGCTTGTCTGGCCTTGAAGGCTACACCTTC
CASSLSGLEGYTF
>.|TRBV30|TRBJ2-5|.
TGTGCCTGGAGTGGGTTGGGGGCGGGAGAGACCCAGTACTTC
CAWSGLGAGETQYF
>.|TRBV2|TRBJ2-7|TRBD1
TGTGCCAGCAGGAGGGACAGGGGATCTTACTACGAGCAGTACTTC
CASRRDRGSYYEQYF
>.|TRBV5-1|TRBJ1-6|TRBD1
TGCGCCAGCAGCAACGGACAGGCTGGCCTTAGCTCCTATAATTCACCCCTCCACTTT
CASSNGQAGLSSYNSPLHF
>.|TRBV28|TRBJ1-5|.
TGTGCCAGCAGTTTCCAAGTTGGGCTTGGCAATCAGCCCCAGCATTTT
CASSFQVGLGNQPQHF
>few|TRBV2|TRBJ1-1|.
TGTGCCTCCGGGCGGGGGGTTGATAACACTGAAGCTTTCTTT
CASGRGVDNTEAFF
>.|TRBV9|TRBJ1-1|.
TGTGCCAGCAGGACAGGACTTTTGAGTAACACTGAAGCTTTCTTT
CASRTGLLSNTEAFF
>.|TRBV7-2|TRBJ2-1|TRBD2
TGTGCCAGCAGCTTAGTCGGGAGGGCCTTGGATGAGCAGTTCTTC
CASSLVGRALDEQFF
>.|TRBV19|TRBJ1-5|TRBD1
TGTGCCAGTATGGACAGGCGCAATCAGCCCCAGCATTTT
CASMDRRNQPQHF
>.|TRBV16|TRBJ1-2|.
TGTGCCAGCAGCCACCAACTATTTTCCGACAGAGATGAGCTGGGCGGCTACACCTTC
CASSHQLFSDRDELGGYTF
>.|TRBV24-1|TRBJ1-6|.
TGTGCCACCAGTGATTTCGACCCGTGGCCGGGCTCCTATAATTCACCCCTCCACTTT
CATSDFDPWPGSYNSPLHF
>.|TRBV28|TRBJ1-1|TRBD1
TGTGCCAGCACCGGACAGGCGAACACTGAAGCTTTCTTT
CASTGQANTEAFF
>.|TRBV4-1|TRBJ2-2|.
TGCGCCAGCAGCCAAGACAGGGCGAACACCGGGGAGCTGTTTTTT
CASSQDRANTGELFF
>.|TRBV15|TRBJ2-3|TRBD2
TGTGCCACCAGCGGCGGGAGCACTAGCACAGATACGCAGTATTTT
CATSGGSTSTDTQYF
>.|TRBV13|TRBJ1-3|TRBD1
TGTGCCAGCAGACGGGACAGAAGGGGTTCTGGAAACACCATATATTTT
CASRRDRRGSGNTIYF
>.|TRBV4-2|TRBJ1-2|TRBD1
TGTGCCAGCAGCCGGGCGGGACAGAATAACTATGGCTACACCTTC
CASSRAGQNNYGYTF
>many|TRBV4-2|TRBJ1-2|TRBD1
TGTGCCAGCAGCCAACACGGGACAGCTGACTATGGCTACACCTTC
CASSQHGTADYGYTF
>.|TRBV29-1|TRBJ1-2|.
TGCAGCGTTGATGTTCCCGGGGGCTACACCTTC
CSVDVPGGYTF
>few|TRBV6-5|TRBJ1-5|.
TGTGCCAGCAGTTACTCTGCCAGGGCGGTTCAGCCCCAGCATTTT
CASSYSARAVQPQHF
>.|TRBV5-1|TRBJ1-4|TRBD1
TGCGCCAGCAGCTTTCAGGGGGCAGGTGGTGAAAAACTGTTTTTT
CASSFQGAGGEKLFF
>.|TRBV6-5|TRBJ1-1|.
TGTGCCAGCACCCGATCTTCTTGGGCTACTGAAGCTTTCTTT
CASTRSSWATEAFF
>.|TRBV9|TRBJ1-6|TRBD1
TGTGCCAGCAGCGAGGGACAGGGAAGTCCGGTTTTATCACCCCTCCACTTT
CASSEGQGSPVLSPLHF
>.|TRBV4-3|TRBJ1-2|.
TGCGCCAGCAGCCAAGAACAGGGATGGGTCGTGAGGGACTATGGCTACACCTTC
CASSQEQGWVVRDYGYTF
>once|TRBV30|TRBJ1-2|.
TGTGCCTGGAGTAAACTCCCAACAGGCAACTATGGCTACACCTTC
CAWSKLPTGNYGYTF
>.|TRBV5-1|TRBJ1-2|.
TGCGCCAGCAGCCCCCAACGGCAGGGGTATGGCTACACCTTC
CASSPQRQGYGYTF
>.|TRBV9|TRBJ2-1|TRBD2
TGTGCCAGCAGCGTATTCGGTAGCGGGGGTTACAATGAGCAGTTCTTC
CASSVFGSGGYNEQFF
>.|TRBV2|TRBJ1-4|.
TGTGCCAGCAATACGGGAGTCACTAATGAAAAACTGTTTTTT
CASNTGVTNEKLFF
>.|TRBV6-5|TRBJ2-7|.
TGTGCCAGCAGTTACCAGTACGAGCAGTACTTC
CASSYQYEQYF
>.|TRBV6-5|TRBJ1-6|.
TGTGCCAGCAGTTACTCTGAACAGGGCAGGGGTGGTGCCCTCCACTTT
CASSYSEQGRGGALHF